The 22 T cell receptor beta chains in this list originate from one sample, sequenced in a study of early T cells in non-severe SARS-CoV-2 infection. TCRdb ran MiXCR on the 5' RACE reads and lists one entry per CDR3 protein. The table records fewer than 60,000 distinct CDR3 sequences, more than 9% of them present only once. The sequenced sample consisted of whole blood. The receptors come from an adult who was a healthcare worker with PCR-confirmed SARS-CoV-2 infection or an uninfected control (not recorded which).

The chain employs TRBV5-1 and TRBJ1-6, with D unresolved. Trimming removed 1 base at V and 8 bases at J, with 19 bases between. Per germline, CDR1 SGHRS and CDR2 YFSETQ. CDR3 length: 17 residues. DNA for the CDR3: TGCGCCAGCAGCTTGAACCACTTGGGGAGCCTAGATTCACCCCTCCACTTT. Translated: CASSLNHLGSLDSPLHF.

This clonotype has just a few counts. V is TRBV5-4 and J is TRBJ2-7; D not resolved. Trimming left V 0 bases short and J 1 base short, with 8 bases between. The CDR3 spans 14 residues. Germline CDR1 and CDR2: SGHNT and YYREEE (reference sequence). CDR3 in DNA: TGTGCCAGCAGCTTGGGACCTCTTTCCTACGAGCAGTACTTC. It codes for CASSLGPLSYEQYF.

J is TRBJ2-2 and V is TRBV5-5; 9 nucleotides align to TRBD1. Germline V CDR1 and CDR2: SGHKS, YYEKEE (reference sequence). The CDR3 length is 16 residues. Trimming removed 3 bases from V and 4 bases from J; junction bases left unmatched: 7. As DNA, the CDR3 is TGTGCCAGCAGCTCATCCGGGACAGGGTTCACCGGGGAGCTGTTTTTT. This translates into CASSSSGTGFTGELFF.

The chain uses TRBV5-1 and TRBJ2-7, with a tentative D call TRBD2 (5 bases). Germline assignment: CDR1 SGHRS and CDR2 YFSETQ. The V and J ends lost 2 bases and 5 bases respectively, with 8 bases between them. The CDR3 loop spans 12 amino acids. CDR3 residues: CASSLPGDEQYF. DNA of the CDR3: TGCGCCAGCAGCTTACCCGGGGACGAGCAGTACTTC.

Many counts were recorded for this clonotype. In nucleotides, the CDR3 is TGTGCCAGCAGTTACGGGGGGGGCCTTTCCACTGAAGCTTTCTTT. This gives the protein CASSYGGGLSTEAFF. This chain links TRBV6-6 with TRBJ1-1; tentatively, D is TRBD1 (6 bases). CDR1 is MNHNY and CDR2 is SVGAGI in the germline V gene (reference sequence). CDR3 length: 15 residues. Trimming pared 2 bases from V and 4 bases from J, leaving 14 bases between.

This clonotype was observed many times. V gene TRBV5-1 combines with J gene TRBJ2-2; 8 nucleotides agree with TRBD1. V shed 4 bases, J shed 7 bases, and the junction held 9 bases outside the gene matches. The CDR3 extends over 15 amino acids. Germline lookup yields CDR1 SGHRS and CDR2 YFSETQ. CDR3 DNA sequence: TGCGCCAGCAGCGCGGACGGACAGGGAAACGGGGAGCTGTTTTTT. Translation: CASSADGQGNGELFF. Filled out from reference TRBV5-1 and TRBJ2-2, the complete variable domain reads KAGVTQTPRYLIKTRGQQVTLSCSPISGHRSVSWYQQTPGQGLQFLFEYFSETQRNKGNFPGRFSGRQFSNSRSEMNVSTLELGDSALYLCASSADGQGNGELFFGEGSRLTVL.

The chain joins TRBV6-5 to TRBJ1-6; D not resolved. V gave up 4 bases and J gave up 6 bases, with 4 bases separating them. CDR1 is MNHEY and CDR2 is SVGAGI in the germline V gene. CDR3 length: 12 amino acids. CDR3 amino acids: CASSLSNSPLHF. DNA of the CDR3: TGTGCCAGCAGTTTATCTAATTCACCCCTCCACTTT.

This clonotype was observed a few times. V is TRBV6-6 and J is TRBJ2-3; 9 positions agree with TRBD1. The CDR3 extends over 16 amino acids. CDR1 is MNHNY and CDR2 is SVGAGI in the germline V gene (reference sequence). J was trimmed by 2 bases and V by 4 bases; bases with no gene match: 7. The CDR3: CASSLQGAGNTDTQYF. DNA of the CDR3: TGTGCCAGCAGTTTACAGGGGGCAGGAAACACAGATACGCAGTATTTT.

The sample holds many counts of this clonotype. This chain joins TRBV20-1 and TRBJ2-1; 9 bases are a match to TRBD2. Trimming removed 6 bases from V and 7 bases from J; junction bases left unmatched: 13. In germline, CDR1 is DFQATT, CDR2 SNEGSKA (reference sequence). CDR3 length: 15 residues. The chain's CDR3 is CSASGGLAGLNEQFF. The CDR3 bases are TGCAGTGCCTCCGGAGGGCTAGCGGGGTTGAATGAGCAGTTCTTC.

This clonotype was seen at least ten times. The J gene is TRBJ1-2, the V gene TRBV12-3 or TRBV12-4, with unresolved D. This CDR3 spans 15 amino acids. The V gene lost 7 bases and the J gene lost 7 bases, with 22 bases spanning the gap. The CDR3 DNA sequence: TGTGCCAGCACCGTTGATGAGTGGGGTATTTCTGGCTACACCTTC. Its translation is CASTVDEWGISGYTF.

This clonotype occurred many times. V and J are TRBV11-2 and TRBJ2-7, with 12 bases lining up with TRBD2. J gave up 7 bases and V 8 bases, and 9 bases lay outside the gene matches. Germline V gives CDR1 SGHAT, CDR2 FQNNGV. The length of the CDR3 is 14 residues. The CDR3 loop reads CASDRTSGTREQYF. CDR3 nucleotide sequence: TGTGCCAGCGATCGGACTAGCGGGACGAGGGAGCAGTACTTC.

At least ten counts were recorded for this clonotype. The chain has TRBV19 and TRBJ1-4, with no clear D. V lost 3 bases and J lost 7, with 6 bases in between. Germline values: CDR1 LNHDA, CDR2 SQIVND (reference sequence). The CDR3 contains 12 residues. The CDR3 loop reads CASSIPGEKLFF. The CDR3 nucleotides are TGTGCCAGTAGTATTCCGGGTGAAAAACTGTTTTTT.

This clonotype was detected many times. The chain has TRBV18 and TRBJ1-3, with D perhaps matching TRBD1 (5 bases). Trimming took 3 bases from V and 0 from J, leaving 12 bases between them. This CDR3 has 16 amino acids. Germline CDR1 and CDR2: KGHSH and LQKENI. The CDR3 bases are TGTGCCAGCTCACCTGGGACCTTGATCTCTGGAAACACCATATATTTT. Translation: CASSPGTLISGNTIYF.

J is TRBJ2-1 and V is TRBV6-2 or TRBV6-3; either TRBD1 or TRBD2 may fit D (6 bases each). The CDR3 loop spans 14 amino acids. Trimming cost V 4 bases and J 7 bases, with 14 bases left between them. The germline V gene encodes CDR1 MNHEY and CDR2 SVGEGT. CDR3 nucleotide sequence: TGTGCCAGCAGTTTGGGGGGCATTCCAAATGAGCAGTTCTTC. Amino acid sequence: CASSLGGIPNEQFF.

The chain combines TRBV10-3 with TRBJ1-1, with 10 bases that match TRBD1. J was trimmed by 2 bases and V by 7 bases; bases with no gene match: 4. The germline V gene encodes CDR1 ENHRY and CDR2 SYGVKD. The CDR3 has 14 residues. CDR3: CAIKSTGGNTEAFF. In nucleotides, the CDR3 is TGTGCCATCAAATCGACAGGGGGCAACACTGAAGCTTTCTTT.

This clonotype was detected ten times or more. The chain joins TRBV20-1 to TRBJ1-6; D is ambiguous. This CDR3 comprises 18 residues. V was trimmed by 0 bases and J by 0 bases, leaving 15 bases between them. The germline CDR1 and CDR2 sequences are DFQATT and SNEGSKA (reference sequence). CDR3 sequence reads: CSARDSWEISSYNSPLHF. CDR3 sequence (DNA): TGCAGTGCTAGAGATTCTTGGGAGATAAGCTCCTATAATTCACCCCTCCACTTT.

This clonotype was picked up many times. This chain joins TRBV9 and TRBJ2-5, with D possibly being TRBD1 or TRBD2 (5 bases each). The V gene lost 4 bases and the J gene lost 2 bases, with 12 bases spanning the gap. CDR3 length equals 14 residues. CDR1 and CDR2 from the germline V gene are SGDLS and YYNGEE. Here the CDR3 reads CASSHSGTQETQYF. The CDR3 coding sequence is TGTGCCAGCAGCCATTCCGGGACGCAAGAGACCCAGTACTTC.

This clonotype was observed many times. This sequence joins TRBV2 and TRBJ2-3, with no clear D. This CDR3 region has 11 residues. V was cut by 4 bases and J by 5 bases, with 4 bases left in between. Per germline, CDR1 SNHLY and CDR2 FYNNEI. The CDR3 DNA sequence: TGTGCCAGCAGTGCACGAGATACGCAGTATTTT. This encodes CASSARDTQYF.

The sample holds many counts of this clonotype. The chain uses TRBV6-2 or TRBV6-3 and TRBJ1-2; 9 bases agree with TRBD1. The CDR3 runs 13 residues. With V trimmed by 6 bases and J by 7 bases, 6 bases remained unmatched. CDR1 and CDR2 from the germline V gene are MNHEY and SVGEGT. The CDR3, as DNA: TGTGCCAGCAGAACCGGGACAGGGCCTGGCTACACCTTC. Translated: CASRTGTGPGYTF.

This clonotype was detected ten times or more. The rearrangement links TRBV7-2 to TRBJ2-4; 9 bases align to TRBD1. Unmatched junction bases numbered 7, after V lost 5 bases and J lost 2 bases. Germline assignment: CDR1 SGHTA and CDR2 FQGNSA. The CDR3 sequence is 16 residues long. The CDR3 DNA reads TGTGCCAGCAGCCTCACTGGACAGGGGACCAAAAACATTCAGTACTTC. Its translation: CASSLTGQGTKNIQYF.

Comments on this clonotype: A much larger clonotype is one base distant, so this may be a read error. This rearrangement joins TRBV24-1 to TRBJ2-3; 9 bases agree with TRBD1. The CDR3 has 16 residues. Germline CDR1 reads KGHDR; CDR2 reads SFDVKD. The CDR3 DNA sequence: TGTGCCACCAGTGATTCGTGGACAGGGGCAAGAGATACGCAGTGTTTT. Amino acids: CATSDSWTGARDTQCF.

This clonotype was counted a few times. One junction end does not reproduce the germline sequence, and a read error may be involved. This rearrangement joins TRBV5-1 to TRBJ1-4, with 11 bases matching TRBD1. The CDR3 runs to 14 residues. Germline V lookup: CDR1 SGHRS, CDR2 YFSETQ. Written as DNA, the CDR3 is TGCGTCAGCAGAAAGGGACAGGGGGAGGAAAAACTGTTTTTT. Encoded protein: CVSRKGQGEEKLFF. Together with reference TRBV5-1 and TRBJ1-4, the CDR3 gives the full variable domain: KAGVTQTPRYLIKTRGQQVTLSCSPISGHRSVSWYQQTPGQGLQFLFEYFSETQRNKGNFPGRFSGRQFSNSRSEMNVSTLELGDSALYLCVSRKGQGEEKLFFGSGTQLSVL.